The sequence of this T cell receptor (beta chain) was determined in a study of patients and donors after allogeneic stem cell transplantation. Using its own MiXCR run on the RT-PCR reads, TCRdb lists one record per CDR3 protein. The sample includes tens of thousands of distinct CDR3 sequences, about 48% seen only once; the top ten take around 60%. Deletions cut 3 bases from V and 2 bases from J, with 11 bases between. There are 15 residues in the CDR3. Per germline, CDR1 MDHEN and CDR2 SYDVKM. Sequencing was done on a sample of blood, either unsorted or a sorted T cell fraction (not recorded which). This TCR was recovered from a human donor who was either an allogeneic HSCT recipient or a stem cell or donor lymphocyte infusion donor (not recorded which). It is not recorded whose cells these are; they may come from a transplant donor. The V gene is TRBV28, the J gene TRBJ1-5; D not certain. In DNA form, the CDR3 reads TGTGCCAGCAGTTTCAGTCCCCTCGGCAATCAGCCCCAGCATTTT. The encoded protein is CASSFSPLGNQPQHF.